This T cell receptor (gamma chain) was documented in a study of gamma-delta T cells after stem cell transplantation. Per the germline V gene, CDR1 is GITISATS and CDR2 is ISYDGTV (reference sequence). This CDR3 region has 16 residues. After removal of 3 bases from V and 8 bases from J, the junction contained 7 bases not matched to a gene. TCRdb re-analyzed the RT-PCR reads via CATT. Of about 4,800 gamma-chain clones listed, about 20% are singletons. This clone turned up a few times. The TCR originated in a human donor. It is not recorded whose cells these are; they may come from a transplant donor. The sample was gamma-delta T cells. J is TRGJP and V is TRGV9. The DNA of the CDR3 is TGTGCCTTGTGGGAGCCCCGTCAGTTGGGCAAAAAAATCAAGGTATTT. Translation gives CALWEPRQLGKKIKVF.